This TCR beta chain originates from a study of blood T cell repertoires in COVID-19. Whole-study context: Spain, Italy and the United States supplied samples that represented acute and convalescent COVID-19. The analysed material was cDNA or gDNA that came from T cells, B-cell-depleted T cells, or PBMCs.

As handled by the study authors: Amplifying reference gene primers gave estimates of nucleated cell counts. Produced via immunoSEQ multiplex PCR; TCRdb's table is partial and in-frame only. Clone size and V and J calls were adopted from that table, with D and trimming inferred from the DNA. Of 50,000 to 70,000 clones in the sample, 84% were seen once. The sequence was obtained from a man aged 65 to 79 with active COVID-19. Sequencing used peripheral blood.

CDR3 region: CASSLGTGAQYF. CDR3 nucleotide sequence: TGCGCCAGCAGCTTGGGGACAGGGGCCCAGTACTTC. The chain joins TRBV5-1 to TRBJ2-5; 9 bases are shared with TRBD1. The CDR3 totals 12 residues. V was clipped by 0 bases and J by 9 bases; unmatched bases: 0. CDR1 is SGHRS and CDR2 is YFSETQ in the germline V gene.